This TCR beta chain was obtained from a study of T cells in Graves' hyperthyroidism and ophthalmopathy. Study results and caveats: The model forecast ophthalmopathy, anticipating it by a median around 6.4 months before onset.

RNA transcripts yielded amplified TCR beta CDR3 regions. An initial round of RT-PCR targeting the TCR CDR3 relied on the HTBI primer set. TCRdb re-called the multiplex PCR reads through MiXCR, storing one row per CDR3 protein. The sample lists 700,000 to 950,000 distinct CDR3 sequences; roughly a third were seen once. This clonotype was counted between two and nine times. Its antigen is currently unknown. The CDR3 spans 16 residues. V was trimmed by 2 bases and J by 3 bases, leaving 16 bases between them. Germline V gives CDR1 LNHDA, CDR2 SQIVND (reference sequence). A lack of ophthalmopathy progression within 18 months defined stable Graves' hyperthyroidism. Any patient presenting with uncontrolled infection, other autoimmune disease, pregnancy or lactation was left out. The authors obtained PBMCs from around 10 ml of fresh peripheral blood.

The chain joins TRBV19 to TRBJ1-1; D call uncertain. This TCR was recovered from a woman aged 40 to 55 with Graves' hyperthyroidism. The sequenced material came from blood. CDR3 DNA sequence: TGTGCCAGTAGTATATTTAAAAAATTCGGATACACTGAAGCTTTCTTT. It yields the protein CASSIFKKFGYTEAFF.